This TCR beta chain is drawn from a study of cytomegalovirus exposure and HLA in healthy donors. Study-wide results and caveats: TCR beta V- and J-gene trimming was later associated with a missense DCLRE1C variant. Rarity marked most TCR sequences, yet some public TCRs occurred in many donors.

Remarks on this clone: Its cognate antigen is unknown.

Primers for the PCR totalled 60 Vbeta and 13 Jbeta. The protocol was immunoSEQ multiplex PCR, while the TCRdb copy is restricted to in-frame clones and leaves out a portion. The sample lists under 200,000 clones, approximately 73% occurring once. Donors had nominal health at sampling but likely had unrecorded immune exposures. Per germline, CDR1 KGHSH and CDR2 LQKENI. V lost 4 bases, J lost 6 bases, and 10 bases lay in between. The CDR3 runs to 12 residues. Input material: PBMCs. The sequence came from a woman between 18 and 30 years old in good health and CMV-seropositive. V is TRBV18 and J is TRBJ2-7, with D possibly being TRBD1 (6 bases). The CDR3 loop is CASSLRGTEQYF. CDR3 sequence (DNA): TGTGCCAGCTCACTGAGGGGGACCGAGCAGTACTTC.